This T cell receptor (beta chain) is drawn from a study of T cells after yellow fever vaccination. From the 5' RACE reads, TCRdb called clonotypes with MiXCR, one entry per CDR3 protein. The sample carries about 550,000 distinct CDR3 sequences, roughly 19% recorded once. This CDR3 region has 11 residues. With 7 bases removed from V and 11 bases from J, the gap between germline ends came to 11 bases. This specimen was PBMCs, taken 15 days after the yellow fever booster vaccination. The chain recombines TRBV12-3 or TRBV12-4 with TRBJ2-2; D gene unclear. The sequence was obtained from a man aged 30 to 45 who received the YFV17D yellow fever vaccine. CDR3 nucleotide sequence: TGTGCCAGCACTTCGGTTGAAGAGCTGTTTTTT. Translation: CASTSVEELFF.